This T cell receptor (beta chain) came from a study of lymphopenia after photon versus proton radiotherapy. Sequenced by immunoSEQ multiplex PCR; TCRdb stores in-frame clones only, minus some. Counted here are 160,000 or so clones, about 85% occurring once; the ten biggest clones make up about 4.3%. This CDR3 has 15 amino acids. Germline trimming cut 5 bases from V and 0 bases from J; bases unmatched to any gene: 7. Germline assignment: CDR1 SGHNT and CDR2 YENEEA. This clone was observed at least ten times. Its antigen is undetermined. Findings and caveats of the study: After the lymphocyte nadir, photon-treated repertoires showed oligoclonal expansion, especially of CD8+ Temra cells. Photon-treated patients lost naive T cells and TCR diversity; proton-treated stayed stable. A bigger post-nadir fall in TCR diversity correlated inversely with survival time in deceased patients. Authors raise, but do not show, better survival with proton therapy.

The sequence was collected from a middle-aged man with gastric cancer. Source: peripheral blood, taken from a patient treated with photon-based radiotherapy. V usage is TRBV11-3 and J usage is TRBJ2-7; 7 positions agree with TRBD1. Here the CDR3 reads CASSGRQGYSYEQYF. The CDR3 coding sequence is TGTGCCAGCAGCGGCCGACAGGGCTACTCCTACGAGCAGTACTTC. The entire variable domain, with the rest obtained from reference TRBV11-3 and TRBJ2-7, is as follows: EAGVVQSPRYKIIEKKQPVAFWCNPISGHNTLYWYLQNLGQGPELLIRYENEEAVDDSQLPKDRFSAERLKGVDSTLKIQPAELGDSAVYLCASSGRQGYSYEQYFGPGTRLTVT.